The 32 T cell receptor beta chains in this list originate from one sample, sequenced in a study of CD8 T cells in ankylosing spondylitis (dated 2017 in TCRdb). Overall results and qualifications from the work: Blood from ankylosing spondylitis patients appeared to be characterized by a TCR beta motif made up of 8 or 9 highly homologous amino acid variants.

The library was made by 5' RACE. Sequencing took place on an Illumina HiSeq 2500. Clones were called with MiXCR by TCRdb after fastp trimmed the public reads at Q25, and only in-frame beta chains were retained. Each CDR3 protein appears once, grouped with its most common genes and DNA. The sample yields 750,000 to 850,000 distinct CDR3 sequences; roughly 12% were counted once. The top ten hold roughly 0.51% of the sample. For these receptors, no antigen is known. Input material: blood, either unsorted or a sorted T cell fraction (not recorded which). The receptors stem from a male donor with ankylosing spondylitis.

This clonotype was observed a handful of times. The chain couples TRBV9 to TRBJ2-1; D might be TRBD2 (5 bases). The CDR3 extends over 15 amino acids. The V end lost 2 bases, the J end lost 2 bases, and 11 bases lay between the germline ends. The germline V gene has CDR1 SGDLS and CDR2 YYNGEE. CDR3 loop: CASSVGFGAYNEQFF. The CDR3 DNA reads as TGTGCCAGCAGCGTCGGCTTCGGGGCCTACAATGAGCAGTTCTTC.

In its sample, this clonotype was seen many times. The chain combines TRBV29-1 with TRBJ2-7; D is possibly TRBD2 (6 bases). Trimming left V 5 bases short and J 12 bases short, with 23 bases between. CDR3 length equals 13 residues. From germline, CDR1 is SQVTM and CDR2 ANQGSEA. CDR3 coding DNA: TGCAGCGTTCCGTCGATTTCAGGAGGGAGTATGTACTTC. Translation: CSVPSISGGSMYF.

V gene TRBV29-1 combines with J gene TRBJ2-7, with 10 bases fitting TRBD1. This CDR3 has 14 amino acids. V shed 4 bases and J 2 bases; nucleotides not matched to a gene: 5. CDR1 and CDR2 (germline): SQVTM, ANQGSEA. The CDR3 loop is CSVGRDRGTYEQYF. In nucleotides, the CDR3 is TGCAGCGTTGGAAGGGACAGGGGTACCTACGAGCAGTACTTC.

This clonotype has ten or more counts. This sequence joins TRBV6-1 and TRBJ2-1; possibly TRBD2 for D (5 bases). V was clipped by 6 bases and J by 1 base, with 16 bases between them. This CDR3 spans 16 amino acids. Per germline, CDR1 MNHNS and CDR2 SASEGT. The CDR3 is CASSDVRGLSYNEQFF. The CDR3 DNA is TGTGCCAGCAGCGATGTGAGAGGGCTTTCCTACAATGAGCAGTTCTTC.

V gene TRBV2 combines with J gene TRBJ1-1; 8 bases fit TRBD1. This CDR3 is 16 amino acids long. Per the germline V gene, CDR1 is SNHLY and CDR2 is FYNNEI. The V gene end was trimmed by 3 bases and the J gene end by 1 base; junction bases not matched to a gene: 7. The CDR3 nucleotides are TGTGCCAGCAGTGATAGACAGGGGCCAAAGAACACTGAAGCTTTCTTT. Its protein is CASSDRQGPKNTEAFF.

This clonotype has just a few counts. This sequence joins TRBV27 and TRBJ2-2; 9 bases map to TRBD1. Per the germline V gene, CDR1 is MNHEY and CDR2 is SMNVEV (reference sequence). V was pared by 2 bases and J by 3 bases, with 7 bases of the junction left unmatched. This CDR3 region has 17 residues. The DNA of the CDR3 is TGTGCCAGCAGTTTAGGTGGGACAGGGCGGGACACCGGGGAGCTGTTTTTT. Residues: CASSLGGTGRDTGELFF.

The CDR3 DNA sequence: TGTGCCAGCACGCAGGGGGACCGACCCTCCTACGAGCAGTACTTC. This codes for CASTQGDRPSYEQYF. This chain joins TRBV28 and TRBJ2-7, with 7 bases identical to TRBD1. The CDR3 extends over 15 amino acids. Germline V gene data show CDR1 as MDHEN and CDR2 as SYDVKM. V dropped 7 bases and J dropped 0; count of bases not matched to a gene: 9.

CDR3 sequence reads: CASSSRDGISEAFF. CDR3 coding DNA: TGTGCCAGCAGTTCGCGGGACGGTATCTCTGAAGCTTTCTTT. The chain recombines TRBV12-3 or TRBV12-4 with TRBJ1-1, with D perhaps TRBD1 (5 bases). Trimming stripped 4 bases from V and 6 bases from J, with 15 bases between. This CDR3 contains 14 residues.

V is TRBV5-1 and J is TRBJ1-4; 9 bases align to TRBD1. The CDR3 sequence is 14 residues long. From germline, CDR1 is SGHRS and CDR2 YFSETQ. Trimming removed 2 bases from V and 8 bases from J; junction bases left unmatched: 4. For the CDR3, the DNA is TGCGCCAGCAGCTTCCGGGACAGGGAGGAAAAACTGTTTTTT. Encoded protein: CASSFRDREEKLFF.

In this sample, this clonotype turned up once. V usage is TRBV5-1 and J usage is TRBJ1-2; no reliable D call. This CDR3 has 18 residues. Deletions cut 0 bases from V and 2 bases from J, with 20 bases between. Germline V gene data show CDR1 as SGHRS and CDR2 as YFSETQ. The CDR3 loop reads CASSLAIERTNLNYGYTF. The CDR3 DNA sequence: TGCGCCAGCAGCTTGGCGATAGAAAGGACGAACCTCAACTATGGCTACACCTTC.

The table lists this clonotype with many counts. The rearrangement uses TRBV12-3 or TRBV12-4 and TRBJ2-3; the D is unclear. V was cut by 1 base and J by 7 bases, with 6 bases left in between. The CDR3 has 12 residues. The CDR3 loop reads CASSLGSHTQYF. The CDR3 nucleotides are TGTGCCAGCAGTTTAGGGAGCCATACGCAGTATTTT.

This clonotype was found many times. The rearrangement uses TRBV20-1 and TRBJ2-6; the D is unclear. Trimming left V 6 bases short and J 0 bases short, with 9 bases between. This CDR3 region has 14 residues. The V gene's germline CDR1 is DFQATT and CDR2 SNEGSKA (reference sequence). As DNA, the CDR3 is TGCAGTGCGATCTCTCTCTCTGGGGCCAACGTCCTGACTTTC. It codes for CSAISLSGANVLTF.

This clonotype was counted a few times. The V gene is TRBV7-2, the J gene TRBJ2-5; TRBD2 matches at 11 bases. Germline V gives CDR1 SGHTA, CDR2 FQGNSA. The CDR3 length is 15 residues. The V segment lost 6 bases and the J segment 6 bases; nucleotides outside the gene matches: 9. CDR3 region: CASRKTSGSFQTQYF. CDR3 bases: TGTGCCAGCAGGAAAACTAGCGGGAGTTTTCAGACCCAGTACTTC.

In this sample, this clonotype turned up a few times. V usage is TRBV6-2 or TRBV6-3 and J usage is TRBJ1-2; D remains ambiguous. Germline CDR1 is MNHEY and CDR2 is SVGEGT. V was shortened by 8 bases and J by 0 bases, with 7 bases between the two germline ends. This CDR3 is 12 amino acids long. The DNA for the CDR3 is TGTGCCAGCTCTCCGGCTAACTATGGCTACACCTTC. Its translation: CASSPANYGYTF.

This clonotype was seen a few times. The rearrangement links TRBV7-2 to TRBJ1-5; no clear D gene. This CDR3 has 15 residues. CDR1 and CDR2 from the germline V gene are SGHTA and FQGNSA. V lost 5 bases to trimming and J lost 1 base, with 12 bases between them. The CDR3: CASSLRLISNQPQHF. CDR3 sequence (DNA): TGTGCCAGCAGCCTTAGACTGATCAGCAATCAGCCCCAGCATTTT. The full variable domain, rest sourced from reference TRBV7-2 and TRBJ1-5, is GAGVSQSPSNKVTEKGKDVELRCDPISGHTALYWYRQSLGQGLEFLIYFQGNSAPDKSGLPSDRFSAERTGGSVSTLTIQRTQQEDSAVYLCASSLRLISNQPQHFGDGTRLSIL.

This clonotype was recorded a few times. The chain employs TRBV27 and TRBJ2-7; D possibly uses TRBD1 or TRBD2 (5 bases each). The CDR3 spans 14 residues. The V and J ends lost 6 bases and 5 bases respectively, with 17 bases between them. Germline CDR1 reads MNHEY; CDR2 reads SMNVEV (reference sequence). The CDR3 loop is CASRLRGVEDEQYF. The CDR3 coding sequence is TGTGCCAGCAGACTAAGGGGAGTTGAAGACGAGCAGTACTTC.

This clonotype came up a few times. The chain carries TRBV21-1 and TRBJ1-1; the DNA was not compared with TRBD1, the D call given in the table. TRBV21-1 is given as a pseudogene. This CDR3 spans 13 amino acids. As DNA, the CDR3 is TGTGCCAGCAGGTTCAGGGGGTCAGGTGAAGCTTTCTTT. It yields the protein CASRFRGSGEAFF.

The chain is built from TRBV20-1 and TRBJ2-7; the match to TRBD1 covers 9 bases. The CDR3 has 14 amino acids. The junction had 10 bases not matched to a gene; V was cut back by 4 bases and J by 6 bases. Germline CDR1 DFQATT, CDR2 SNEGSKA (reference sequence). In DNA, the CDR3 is TGCAGTGCTACCTCGGTTGACAGGGGGGGCGAGCAGTACTTC. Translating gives CSATSVDRGGEQYF.

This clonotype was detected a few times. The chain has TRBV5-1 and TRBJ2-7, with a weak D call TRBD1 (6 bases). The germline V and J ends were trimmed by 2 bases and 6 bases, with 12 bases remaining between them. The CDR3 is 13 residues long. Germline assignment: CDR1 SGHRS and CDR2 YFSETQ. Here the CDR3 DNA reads TGCGCCAGCAGCTTCGGGACAACAGGCGAGCAGTACTTC. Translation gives CASSFGTTGEQYF.

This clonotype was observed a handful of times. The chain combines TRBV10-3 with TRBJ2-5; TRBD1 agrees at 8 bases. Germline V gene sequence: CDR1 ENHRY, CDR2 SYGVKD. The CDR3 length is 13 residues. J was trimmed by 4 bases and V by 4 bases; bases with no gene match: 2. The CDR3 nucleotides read TGTGCCATCAGTGTAGACAGGGGAGAGACCCAGTACTTC. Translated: CAISVDRGETQYF.

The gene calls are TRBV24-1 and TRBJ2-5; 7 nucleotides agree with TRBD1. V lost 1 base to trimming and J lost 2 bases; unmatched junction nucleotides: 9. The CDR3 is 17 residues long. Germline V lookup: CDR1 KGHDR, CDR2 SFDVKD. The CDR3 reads CATSDFPPGRGQETQYF. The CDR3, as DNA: TGTGCCACCAGTGATTTTCCCCCGGGCAGGGGGCAAGAGACCCAGTACTTC.

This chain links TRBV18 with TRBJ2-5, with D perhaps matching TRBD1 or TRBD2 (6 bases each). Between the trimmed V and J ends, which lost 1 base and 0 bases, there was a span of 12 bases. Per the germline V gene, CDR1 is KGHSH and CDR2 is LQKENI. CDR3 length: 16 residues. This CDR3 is CASSPQTGRYQETQYF. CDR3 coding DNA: TGTGCCAGCTCACCACAAACAGGGAGGTACCAAGAGACCCAGTACTTC. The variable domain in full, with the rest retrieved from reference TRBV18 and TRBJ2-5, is NAGVMQNPRHLVRRRGQEARLRCSPMKGHSHVYWYRQLPEEGLKFMVYLQKENIIDESGMPKERFSAEFPKEGPSILRIQQVVRGDSAAYFCASSPQTGRYQETQYFGPGTRLLVL.

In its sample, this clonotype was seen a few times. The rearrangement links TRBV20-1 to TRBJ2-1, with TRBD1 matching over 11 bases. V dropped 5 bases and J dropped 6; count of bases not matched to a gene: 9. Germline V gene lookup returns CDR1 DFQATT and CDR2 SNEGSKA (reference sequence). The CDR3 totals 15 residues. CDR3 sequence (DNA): TGCAGTGCTCCGAGCCGGGACAGGGGGGGCAATGAGCAGTTCTTC. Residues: CSAPSRDRGGNEQFF.

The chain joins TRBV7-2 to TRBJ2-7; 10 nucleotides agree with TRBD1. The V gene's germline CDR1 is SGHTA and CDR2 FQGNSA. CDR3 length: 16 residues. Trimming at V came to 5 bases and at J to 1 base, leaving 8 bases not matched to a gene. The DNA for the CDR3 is TGTGCCAGCAGCGCATCCGGGACAGGGGTTTCCTACGAGCAGTACTTC. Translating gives CASSASGTGVSYEQYF.

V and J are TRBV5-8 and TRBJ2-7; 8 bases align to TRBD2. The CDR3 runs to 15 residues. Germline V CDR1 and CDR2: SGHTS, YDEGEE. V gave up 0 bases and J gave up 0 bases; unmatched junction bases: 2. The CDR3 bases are TGTGCCAGCAGCTTGGATCGGGGGGGCTCCTACGAGCAGTACTTC. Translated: CASSLDRGGSYEQYF.

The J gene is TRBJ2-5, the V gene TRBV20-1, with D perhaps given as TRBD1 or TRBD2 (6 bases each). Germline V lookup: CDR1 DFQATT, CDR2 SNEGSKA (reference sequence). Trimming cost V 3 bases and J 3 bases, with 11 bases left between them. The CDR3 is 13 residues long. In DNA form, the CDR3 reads TGCAGTGCTAGGGAGGGGGTAGAAGAGACCCAGTACTTC. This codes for CSAREGVEETQYF.

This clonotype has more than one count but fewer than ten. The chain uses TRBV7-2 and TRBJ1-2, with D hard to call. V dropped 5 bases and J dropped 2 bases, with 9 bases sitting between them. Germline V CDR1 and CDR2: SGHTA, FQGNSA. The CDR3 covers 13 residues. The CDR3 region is CASSARWNYGYTF. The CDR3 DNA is TGTGCCAGCAGCGCTCGTTGGAACTATGGCTACACCTTC.

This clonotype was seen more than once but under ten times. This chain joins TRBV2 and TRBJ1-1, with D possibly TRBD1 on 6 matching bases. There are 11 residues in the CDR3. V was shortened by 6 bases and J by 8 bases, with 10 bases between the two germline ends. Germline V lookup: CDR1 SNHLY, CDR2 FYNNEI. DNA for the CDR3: TGTGCCAGCAGGGGGACAATCGAAGCTTTCTTT. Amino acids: CASRGTIEAFF. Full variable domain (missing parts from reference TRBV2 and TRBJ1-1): EPEVTQTPSHQVTQMGQEVILRCVPISNHLYFYWYRQILGQKVEFLVSFYNNEISEKSEIFDDQFSVERPDGSNFTLKIRSTKLEDSAMYFCASRGTIEAFFGQGTRLTVV.

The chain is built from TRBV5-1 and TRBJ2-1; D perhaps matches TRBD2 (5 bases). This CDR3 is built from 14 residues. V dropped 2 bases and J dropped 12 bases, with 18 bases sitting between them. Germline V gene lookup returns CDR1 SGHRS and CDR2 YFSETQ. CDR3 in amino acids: CASSFQPSGRGQFF. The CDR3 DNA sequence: TGCGCCAGCAGCTTCCAACCGAGCGGTAGAGGGCAGTTCTTC.

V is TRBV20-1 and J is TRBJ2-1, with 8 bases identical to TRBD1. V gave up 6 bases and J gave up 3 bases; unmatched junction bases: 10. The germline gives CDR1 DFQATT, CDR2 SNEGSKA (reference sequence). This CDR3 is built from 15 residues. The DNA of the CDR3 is TGCAGTGCGTTAGATCCTGGGACAGGCTACAATGAGCAGTTCTTC. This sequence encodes CSALDPGTGYNEQFF.

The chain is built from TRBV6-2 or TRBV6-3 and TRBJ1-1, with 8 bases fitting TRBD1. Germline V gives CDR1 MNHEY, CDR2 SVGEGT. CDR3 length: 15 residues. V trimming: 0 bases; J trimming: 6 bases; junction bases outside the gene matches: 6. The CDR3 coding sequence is TGTGCCAGCAGTTACTCACAGGGGGTGAGCGCTGAAGCTTTCTTT. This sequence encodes CASSYSQGVSAEAFF.

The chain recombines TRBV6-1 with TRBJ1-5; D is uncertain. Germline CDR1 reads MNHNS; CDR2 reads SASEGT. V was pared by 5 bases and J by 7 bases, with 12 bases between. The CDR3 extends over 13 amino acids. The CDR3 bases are TGTGCCAGCAGTAATACGGGGAGCCAGCCCCAGCATTTT. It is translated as CASSNTGSQPQHF.